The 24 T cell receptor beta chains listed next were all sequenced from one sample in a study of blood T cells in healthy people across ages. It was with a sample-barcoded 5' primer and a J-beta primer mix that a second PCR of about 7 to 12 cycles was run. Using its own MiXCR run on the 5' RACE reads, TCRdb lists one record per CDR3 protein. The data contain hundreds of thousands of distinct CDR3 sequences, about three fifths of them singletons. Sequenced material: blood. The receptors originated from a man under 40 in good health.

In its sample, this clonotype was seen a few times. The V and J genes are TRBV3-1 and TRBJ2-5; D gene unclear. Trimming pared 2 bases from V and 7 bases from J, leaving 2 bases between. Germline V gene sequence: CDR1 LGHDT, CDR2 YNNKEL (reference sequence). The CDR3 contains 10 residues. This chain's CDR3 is CASSQTTQYF. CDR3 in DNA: TGTGCCAGCAGCCAAACGACCCAGTACTTC.

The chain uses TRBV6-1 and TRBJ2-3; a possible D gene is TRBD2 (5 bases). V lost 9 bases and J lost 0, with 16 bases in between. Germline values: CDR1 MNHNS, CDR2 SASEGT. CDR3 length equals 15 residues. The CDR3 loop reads CASVDAGGSTDTQYF. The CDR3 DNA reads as TGTGCCAGTGTGGATGCAGGCGGGAGCACAGATACGCAGTATTTT.

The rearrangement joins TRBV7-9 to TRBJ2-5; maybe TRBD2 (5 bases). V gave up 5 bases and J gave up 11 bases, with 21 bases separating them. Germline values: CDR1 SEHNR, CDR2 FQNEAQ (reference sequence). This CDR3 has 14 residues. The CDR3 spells CASSQSGMMAEQYF. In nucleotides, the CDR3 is TGTGCCAGCAGCCAATCGGGAATGATGGCTGAGCAGTACTTC.

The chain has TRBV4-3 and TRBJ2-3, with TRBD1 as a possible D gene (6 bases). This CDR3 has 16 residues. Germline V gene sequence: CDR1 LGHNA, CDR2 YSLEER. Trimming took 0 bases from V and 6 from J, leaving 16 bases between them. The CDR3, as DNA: TGCGCCAGCAGCCAAGAGGGGGCAGGGGACGGGGATACGCAGTATTTT. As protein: CASSQEGAGDGDTQYF.

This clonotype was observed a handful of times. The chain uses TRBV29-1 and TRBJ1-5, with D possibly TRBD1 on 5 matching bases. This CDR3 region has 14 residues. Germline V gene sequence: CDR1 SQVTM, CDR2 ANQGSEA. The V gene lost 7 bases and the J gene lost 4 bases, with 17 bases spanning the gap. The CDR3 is CSGPQGAPNQPQHF. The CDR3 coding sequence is TGCAGCGGCCCCCAAGGGGCTCCTAATCAGCCCCAGCATTTT.

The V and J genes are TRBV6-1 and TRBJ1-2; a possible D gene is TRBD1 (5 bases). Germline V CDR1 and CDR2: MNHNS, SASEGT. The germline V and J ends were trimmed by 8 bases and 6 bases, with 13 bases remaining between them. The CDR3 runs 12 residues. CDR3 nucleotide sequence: TGTGCCAGCGACGGGACGATAAATGGCTACACCTTC. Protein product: CASDGTINGYTF.

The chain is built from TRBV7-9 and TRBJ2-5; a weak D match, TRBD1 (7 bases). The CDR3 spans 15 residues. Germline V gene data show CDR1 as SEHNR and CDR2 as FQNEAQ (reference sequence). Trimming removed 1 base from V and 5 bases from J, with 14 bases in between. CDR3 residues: CASSLEGGAGETQYF. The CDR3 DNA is TGTGCCAGCAGCTTAGAAGGGGGCGCGGGGGAGACCCAGTACTTC.

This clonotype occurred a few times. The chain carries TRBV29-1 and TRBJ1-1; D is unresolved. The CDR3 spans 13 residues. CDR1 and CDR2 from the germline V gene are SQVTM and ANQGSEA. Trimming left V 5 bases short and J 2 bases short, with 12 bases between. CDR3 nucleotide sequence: TGCAGCGTTTTTTTGTGGGTAAACACTGAAGCTTTCTTT. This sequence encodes CSVFLWVNTEAFF.

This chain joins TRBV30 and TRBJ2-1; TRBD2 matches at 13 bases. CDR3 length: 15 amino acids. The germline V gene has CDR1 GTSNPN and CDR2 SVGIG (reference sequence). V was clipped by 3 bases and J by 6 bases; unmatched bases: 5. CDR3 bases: TGTGCCTGGAGCCAAGGGACTAGCGGGATCAATGAGCAGTTCTTC. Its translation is CAWSQGTSGINEQFF.

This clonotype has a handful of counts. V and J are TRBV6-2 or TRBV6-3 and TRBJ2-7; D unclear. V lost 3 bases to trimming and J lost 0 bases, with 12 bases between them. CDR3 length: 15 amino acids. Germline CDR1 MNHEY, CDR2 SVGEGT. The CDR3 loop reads CASSYRLETSYEQYF. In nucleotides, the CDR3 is TGTGCCAGCAGTTATCGACTGGAGACCTCCTACGAGCAGTACTTC.

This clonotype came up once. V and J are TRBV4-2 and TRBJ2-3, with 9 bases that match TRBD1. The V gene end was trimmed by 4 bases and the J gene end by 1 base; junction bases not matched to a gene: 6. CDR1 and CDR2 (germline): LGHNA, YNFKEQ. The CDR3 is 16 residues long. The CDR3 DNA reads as TGTGCCAGCAGCCCTCGGACAGGGGCCGGCACAGATACGCAGTATTTT. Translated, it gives CASSPRTGAGTDTQYF.

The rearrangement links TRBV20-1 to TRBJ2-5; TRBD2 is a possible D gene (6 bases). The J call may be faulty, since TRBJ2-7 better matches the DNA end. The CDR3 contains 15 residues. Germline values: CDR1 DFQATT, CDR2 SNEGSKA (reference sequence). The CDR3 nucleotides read TGCAGTGCTAGAGGACTCTATTCGGGGGCCTACGAGCAGTACTTC. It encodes CSARGLYSGAYEQYF.

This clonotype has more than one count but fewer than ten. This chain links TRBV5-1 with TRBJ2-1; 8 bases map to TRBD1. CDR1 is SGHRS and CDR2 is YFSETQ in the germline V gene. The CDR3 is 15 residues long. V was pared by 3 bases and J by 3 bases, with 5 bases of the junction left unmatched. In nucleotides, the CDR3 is TGCGCCAGCAGCTGGACCGGGACAGGCTACAATGAGCAGTTCTTC. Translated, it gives CASSWTGTGYNEQFF.

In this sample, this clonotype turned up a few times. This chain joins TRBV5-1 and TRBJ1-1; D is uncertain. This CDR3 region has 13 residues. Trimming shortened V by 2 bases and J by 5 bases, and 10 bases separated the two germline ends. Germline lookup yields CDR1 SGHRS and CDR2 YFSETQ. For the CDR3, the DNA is TGCGCCAGCAGCTTTGGCCGCGAGACTGAAGCTTTCTTT. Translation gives CASSFGRETEAFF.

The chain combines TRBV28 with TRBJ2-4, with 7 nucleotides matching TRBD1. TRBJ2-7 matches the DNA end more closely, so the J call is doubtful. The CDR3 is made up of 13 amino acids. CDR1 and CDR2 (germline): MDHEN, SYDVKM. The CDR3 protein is CASTTGSDYEQYF. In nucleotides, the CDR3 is TGTGCCAGCACGACAGGGTCAGACTACGAGCAGTACTTC.

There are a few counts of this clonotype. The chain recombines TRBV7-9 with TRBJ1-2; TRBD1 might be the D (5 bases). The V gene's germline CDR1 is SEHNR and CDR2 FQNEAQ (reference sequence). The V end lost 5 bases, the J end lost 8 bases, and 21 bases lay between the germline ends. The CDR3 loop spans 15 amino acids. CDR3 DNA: TGTGCCAGCAGCCCCAGAGGGGTGAAGCTGTACGGCTACACCTTC. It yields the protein CASSPRGVKLYGYTF.

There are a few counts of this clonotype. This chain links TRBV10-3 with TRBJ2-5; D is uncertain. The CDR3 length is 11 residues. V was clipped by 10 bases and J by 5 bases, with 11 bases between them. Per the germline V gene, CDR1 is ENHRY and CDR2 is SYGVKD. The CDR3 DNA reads TGTGCCAGCAGAAGGGCCGAGACCCAGTACTTC. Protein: CASRRAETQYF.

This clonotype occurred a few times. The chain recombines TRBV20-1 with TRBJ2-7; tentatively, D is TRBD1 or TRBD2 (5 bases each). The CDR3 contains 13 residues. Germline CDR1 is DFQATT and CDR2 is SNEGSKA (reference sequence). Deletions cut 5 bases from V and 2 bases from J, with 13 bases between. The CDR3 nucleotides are TGCAGTGCTTCCGGGCAGGGACCCTACGAGCAGTACTTC. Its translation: CSASGQGPYEQYF.

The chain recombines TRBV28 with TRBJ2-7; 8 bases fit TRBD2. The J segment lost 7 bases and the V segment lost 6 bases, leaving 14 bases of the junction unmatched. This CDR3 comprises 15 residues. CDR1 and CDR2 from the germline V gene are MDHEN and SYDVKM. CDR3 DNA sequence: TGTGCCAGCAGAGTAGCGGGATACCTGGGCAATGAGCAGTACTTC. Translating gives CASRVAGYLGNEQYF.

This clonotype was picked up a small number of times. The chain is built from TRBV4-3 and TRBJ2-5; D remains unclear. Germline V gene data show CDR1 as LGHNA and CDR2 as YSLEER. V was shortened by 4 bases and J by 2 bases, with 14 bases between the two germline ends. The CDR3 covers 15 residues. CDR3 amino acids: CASSRQGLGQETQYF. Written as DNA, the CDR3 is TGCGCCAGCAGCCGCCAAGGGTTGGGGCAAGAGACCCAGTACTTC.

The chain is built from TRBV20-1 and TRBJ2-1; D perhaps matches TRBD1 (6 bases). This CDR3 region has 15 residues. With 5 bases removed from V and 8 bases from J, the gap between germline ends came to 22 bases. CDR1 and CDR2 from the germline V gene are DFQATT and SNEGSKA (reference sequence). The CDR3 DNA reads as TGCAGTGCTCTTTCGGGACACCCGGCGGTTGATGAGCAGTTCTTC. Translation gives CSALSGHPAVDEQFF.

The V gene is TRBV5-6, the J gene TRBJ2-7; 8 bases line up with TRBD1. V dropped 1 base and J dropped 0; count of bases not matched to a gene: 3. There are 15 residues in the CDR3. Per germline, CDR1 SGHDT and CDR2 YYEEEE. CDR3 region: CASSLTGQVSYEQYF. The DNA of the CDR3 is TGTGCCAGCAGCTTGACGGGACAGGTCTCCTACGAGCAGTACTTC.

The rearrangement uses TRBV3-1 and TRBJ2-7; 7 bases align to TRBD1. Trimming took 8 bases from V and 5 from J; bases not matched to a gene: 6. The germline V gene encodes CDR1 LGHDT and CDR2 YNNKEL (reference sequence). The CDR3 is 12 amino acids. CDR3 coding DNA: TGTGCCAGCGGCCTACAGGGGAACGAGCAGTACTTC. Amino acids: CASGLQGNEQYF.

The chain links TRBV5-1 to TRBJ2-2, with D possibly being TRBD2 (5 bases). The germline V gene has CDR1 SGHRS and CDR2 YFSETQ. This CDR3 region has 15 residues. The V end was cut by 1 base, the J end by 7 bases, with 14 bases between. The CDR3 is CASSLQEGAGGELFF. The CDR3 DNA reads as TGCGCCAGCAGCTTGCAAGAGGGCGCGGGCGGGGAGCTGTTTTTT.